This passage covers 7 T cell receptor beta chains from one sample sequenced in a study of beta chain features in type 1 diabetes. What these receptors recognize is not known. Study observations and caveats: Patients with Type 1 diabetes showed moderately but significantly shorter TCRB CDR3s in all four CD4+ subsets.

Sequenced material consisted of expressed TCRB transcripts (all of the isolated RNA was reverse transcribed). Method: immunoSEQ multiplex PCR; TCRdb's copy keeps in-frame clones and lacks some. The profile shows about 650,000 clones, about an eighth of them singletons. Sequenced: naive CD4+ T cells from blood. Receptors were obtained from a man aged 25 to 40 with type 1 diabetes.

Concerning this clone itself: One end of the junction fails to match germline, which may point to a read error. The CDR3 DNA sequence: TGTGCCAGCAGCTTTACCGGGCCCGAGCACTTC. Translation: CASSFTGPEHF. The chain has TRBV7-2 and TRBJ2-7; D is ambiguous. The CDR3 extends over 11 amino acids. Germline V CDR1 and CDR2: SGHTA, FQGNSA.

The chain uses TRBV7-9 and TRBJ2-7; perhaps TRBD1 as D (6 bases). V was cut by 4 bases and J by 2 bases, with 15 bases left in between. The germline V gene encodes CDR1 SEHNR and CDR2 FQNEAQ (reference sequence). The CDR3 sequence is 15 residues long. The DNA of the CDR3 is TGTGCCAGCAGCTCCAGGGGACAACTCCCCTACGAGCAGTACTTC. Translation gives CASSSRGQLPYEQYF.

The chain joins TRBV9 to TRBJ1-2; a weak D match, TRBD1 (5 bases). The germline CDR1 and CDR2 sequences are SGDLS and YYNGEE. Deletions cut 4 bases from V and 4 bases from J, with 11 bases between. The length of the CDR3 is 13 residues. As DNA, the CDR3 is TGTGCCAGCAGCCCCCAGGGAGGCTATGGCTACACCTTC. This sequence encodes CASSPQGGYGYTF.

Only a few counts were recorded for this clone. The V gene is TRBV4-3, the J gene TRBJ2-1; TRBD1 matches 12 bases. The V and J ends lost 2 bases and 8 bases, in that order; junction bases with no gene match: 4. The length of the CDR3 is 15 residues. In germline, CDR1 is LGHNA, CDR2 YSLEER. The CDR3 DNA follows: TGCGCCAGCAGCCAATCGGGACAGGGGGCTTATGAGCAGTTCTTC. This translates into CASSQSGQGAYEQFF.

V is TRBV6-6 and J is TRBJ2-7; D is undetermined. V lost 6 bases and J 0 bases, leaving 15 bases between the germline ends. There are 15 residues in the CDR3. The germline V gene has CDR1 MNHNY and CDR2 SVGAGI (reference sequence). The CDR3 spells CASSRKGSGSYEQYF. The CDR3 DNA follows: TGTGCCAGCAGCAGGAAAGGGTCGGGCTCCTACGAGCAGTACTTC.

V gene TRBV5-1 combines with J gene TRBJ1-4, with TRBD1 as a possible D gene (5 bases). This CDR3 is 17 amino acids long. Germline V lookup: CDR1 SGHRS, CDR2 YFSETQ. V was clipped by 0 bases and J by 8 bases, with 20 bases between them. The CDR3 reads CASSLDPGGPGVEKLFF. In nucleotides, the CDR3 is TGCGCCAGCAGCTTGGACCCGGGCGGGCCGGGGGTGGAAAAACTGTTTTTT.

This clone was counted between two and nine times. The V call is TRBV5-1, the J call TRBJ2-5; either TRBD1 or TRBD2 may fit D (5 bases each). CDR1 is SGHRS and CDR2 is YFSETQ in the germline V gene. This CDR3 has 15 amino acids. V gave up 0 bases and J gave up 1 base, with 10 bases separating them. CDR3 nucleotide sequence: TGCGCCAGCAGCTTGGGGGACCTACGCCAAGAGACCCAGTACTTC. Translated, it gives CASSLGDLRQETQYF.